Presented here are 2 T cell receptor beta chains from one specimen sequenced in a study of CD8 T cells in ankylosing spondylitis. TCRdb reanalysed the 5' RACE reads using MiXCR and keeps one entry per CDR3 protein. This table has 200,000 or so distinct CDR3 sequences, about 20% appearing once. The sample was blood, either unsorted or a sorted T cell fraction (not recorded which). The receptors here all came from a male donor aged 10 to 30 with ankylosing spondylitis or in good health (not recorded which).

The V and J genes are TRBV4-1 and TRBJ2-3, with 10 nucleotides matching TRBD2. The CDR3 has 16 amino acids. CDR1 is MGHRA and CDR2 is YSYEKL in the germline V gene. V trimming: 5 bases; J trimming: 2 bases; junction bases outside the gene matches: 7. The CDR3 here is CASSEQLAGITDTQYF. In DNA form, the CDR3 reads TGCGCCAGCAGCGAACAACTAGCGGGAATCACAGATACGCAGTATTTT.

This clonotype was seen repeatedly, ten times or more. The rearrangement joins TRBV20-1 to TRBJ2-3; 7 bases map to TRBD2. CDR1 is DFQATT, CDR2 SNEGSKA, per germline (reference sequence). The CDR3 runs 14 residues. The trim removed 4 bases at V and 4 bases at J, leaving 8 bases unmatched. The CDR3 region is CSAKPGGRPDTQYF. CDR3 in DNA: TGCAGTGCTAAACCGGGAGGCCGGCCAGATACGCAGTATTTT.